The 19 T cell receptor beta chains below all came from one sample that was sequenced in a study of early T cells in non-severe SARS-CoV-2 infection. TCRdb independently ran MiXCR on the 5' RACE reads; one entry per CDR3 protein. Of just under 65,000 distinct CDR3 sequences detected, roughly 8.2% appear once; the ten largest clones hold 13%. The sample was whole blood, taken at baseline. The receptors were gathered from an adult who was a healthcare worker with PCR-confirmed SARS-CoV-2 infection or an uninfected control (not recorded which).

This chain joins TRBV2 and TRBJ1-1; weak D call: TRBD1 (6 bases). This CDR3 has 13 amino acids. Trimming took off 4 bases at V and 4 bases at J, with 10 bases between the two ends. Germline V gene sequence: CDR1 SNHLY, CDR2 FYNNEI. The CDR3 DNA follows: TGTGCCAGCAGTGCTCCAGGGGCCACTGAAGCTTTCTTT. Translated, it gives CASSAPGATEAFF. The whole variable domain, filled in from reference TRBV2 and TRBJ1-1, reads EPEVTQTPSHQVTQMGQEVILRCVPISNHLYFYWYRQILGQKVEFLVSFYNNEISEKSEIFDDQFSVERPDGSNFTLKIRSTKLEDSAMYFCASSAPGATEAFFGQGTRLTVV.

The genes are TRBV30 and TRBJ1-1; D is unclear. With 3 bases removed from V and 1 base from J, the gap between germline ends came to 9 bases. The CDR3 covers 13 residues. CDR1 and CDR2 (germline): GTSNPN, SVGIG (reference sequence). The CDR3 is CAWSVIPNTEAFF. CDR3 DNA sequence: TGTGCCTGGAGCGTCATTCCGAACACTGAAGCTTTCTTT.

The J gene is TRBJ1-1, the V gene TRBV12-5; D may be TRBD1 (6 bases). The CDR3 is 13 amino acids. V was trimmed by 4 bases and J by 4 bases, leaving 10 bases between them. Germline loops: CDR1 LGHNT, CDR2 FRNRAP. The CDR3 sequence: CASGSGEGTEAFF. The CDR3 bases are TGTGCTAGTGGTTCAGGGGAGGGCACTGAAGCTTTCTTT.

V is TRBV10-3 and J is TRBJ1-5, with D possibly matching TRBD1 (6 bases). This CDR3 contains 13 residues. V lost 10 bases and J lost 0, with 10 bases in between. The germline V gene encodes CDR1 ENHRY and CDR2 SYGVKD. CDR3 sequence (DNA): TGTGCCACCCGACAGGCTAGCAATCAGCCCCAGCATTTT. Protein sequence: CATRQASNQPQHF.

The chain joins TRBV7-2 to TRBJ1-6; D unresolved. CDR3 length: 17 residues. Germline CDR1 SGHTA, CDR2 FQGNSA. V lost 5 bases and J 1 base, leaving 15 bases between the germline ends. DNA for the CDR3: TGTGCCAGCAGCCCCCTTCCACGAGGTTCCTATAATTCACCCCTCCACTTT. It specifies CASSPLPRGSYNSPLHF.

The CDR3 sequence: CAWSSRGSVLGTGELFF. The CDR3 nucleotides are TGTGCCTGGAGTTCACGCGGGAGTGTCTTAGGCACCGGGGAGCTGTTTTTT. The chain joins TRBV30 to TRBJ2-2; 7 nucleotides align to TRBD2. Per the germline V gene, CDR1 is GTSNPN and CDR2 is SVGIG (reference sequence). Trimming removed 2 bases from V and 4 bases from J; junction bases left unmatched: 13. This CDR3 region has 17 residues.

Ten or more counts support this clonotype. This chain uses TRBV7-6 with TRBJ2-5, with TRBD2 identical over 8 bases. The CDR3 runs 16 residues. V was pared by 4 bases and J by 3 bases, with 10 bases of the junction left unmatched. Germline CDR1 SGHVS, CDR2 FNYEAQ. In DNA form, the CDR3 reads TGTGCCAGCAGCTGGCCGGAGGGGCGGGGGGAAGAGACCCAGTACTTC. It encodes CASSWPEGRGEETQYF.

The chain links TRBV2 to TRBJ2-1; D not certain. V lost 4 bases, J lost 0 bases, and 10 bases lay in between. Germline V gene sequence: CDR1 SNHLY, CDR2 FYNNEI. The length of the CDR3 is 15 residues. The CDR3 here is CASSAPSSSYNEQFF. DNA for the CDR3: TGTGCCAGCAGTGCCCCCAGCAGCTCCTACAATGAGCAGTTCTTC.

This clonotype was detected a few times. The CDR3 sequence is CASSFFGGTSGNSYEQYF. CDR3 nucleotides: TGTGCCAGCAGCTTTTTCGGCGGGACTAGCGGGAACTCCTACGAGCAGTACTTC. The rearrangement uses TRBV5-4 and TRBJ2-7; 13 positions match TRBD2. The CDR3 extends over 18 amino acids. Germline values: CDR1 SGHNT, CDR2 YYREEE (reference sequence). Trimming removed 2 bases from V and 0 bases from J; junction bases left unmatched: 8.

The rearrangement uses TRBV20-1 and TRBJ2-3; possibly TRBD2 for D (6 bases). This CDR3 is 15 amino acids long. CDR1 and CDR2 (germline): DFQATT, SNEGSKA (reference sequence). The V and J ends lost 6 bases and 4 bases respectively, with 20 bases between them. CDR3 in amino acids: CSAGLLRLVADTQYF. The DNA of the CDR3 is TGCAGTGCCGGACTCCTTAGACTAGTTGCAGATACGCAGTATTTT.

The V call is TRBV12-3 or TRBV12-4, the J call TRBJ2-3; the D gene is possibly TRBD1 (6 bases). The germline V and J ends were trimmed by 5 bases and 2 bases, with 17 bases remaining between them. CDR3 size: 16 residues. CDR3 loop: CASSPGGGLFTDTQYF. Written as DNA, the CDR3 is TGTGCCAGCAGTCCTGGGGGCGGGCTATTCACAGATACGCAGTATTTT.

The chain uses TRBV2 and TRBJ1-3, with D unresolved. V lost 1 base to trimming and J lost 4 bases, with 8 bases between them. The CDR3 has 14 residues. Germline CDR1 and CDR2: SNHLY and FYNNEI. This CDR3 reads CASSEEGRGNTIYF. As DNA, the CDR3 is TGTGCCAGCAGTGAAGAAGGGAGGGGAAACACCATATATTTT.

This clonotype was observed at least ten times. V gene TRBV5-1 combines with J gene TRBJ2-6; 7 bases line up with TRBD1. Germline lookup yields CDR1 SGHRS and CDR2 YFSETQ. The CDR3 totals 14 residues. Trimming took 7 bases from V and 0 from J; bases not matched to a gene: 1. CDR3: CASGQASGANVLTF. The DNA of the CDR3 is TGCGCCAGCGGACAGGCCTCTGGGGCCAACGTCCTGACTTTC. The complete variable domain, with remaining parts taken from reference TRBV5-1 and TRBJ2-6, reads KAGVTQTPRYLIKTRGQQVTLSCSPISGHRSVSWYQQTPGQGLQFLFEYFSETQRNKGNFPGRFSGRQFSNSRSEMNVSTLELGDSALYLCASGQASGANVLTFGAGSRLTVL.

This clonotype was detected a few times. The V gene is TRBV5-1, the J gene TRBJ1-2; 7 bases fit TRBD1. Germline CDR1 is SGHRS and CDR2 is YFSETQ. V was pared by 2 bases and J by 4 bases, with 8 bases of the junction left unmatched. The CDR3 runs 15 residues. DNA of the CDR3: TGCGCCAGCAGCTTAGCCGGGACAGTTAGCTATGGCTACACCTTC. Encoded protein: CASSLAGTVSYGYTF.

This clonotype was counted many times. This chain joins TRBV5-5 and TRBJ2-2; D not certain. CDR1 is SGHKS and CDR2 is YYEKEE in the germline V gene (reference sequence). The CDR3 is made up of 12 amino acids. V was cut by 5 bases and J by 5 bases, with 7 bases left in between. CDR3 sequence: CASSMITGELFF. The CDR3 DNA follows: TGTGCCAGCAGTATGATAACCGGGGAGCTGTTTTTT.

This clonotype was seen a few times. The V gene is TRBV21-1, the J gene TRBJ2-7; the table's D gene call, TRBD1, was not cross checked with the DNA. TRBV21-1 is a pseudogene locus. CDR3 length: 16 amino acids. CDR3 sequence: CASSPSPPDRYYEQYF. The CDR3 nucleotides are TGTGCCAGCAGCCCTTCCCCACCGGACAGGTACTACGAGCAGTACTTC.

Only a few counts were recorded for this clonotype. J is TRBJ1-1 and V is TRBV7-9; D is possibly TRBD1 (6 bases). V was cut by 3 bases and J by 4 bases, with 15 bases left in between. The CDR3 consists of 15 residues. The germline V gene encodes CDR1 SEHNR and CDR2 FQNEAQ (reference sequence). CDR3 DNA sequence: TGTGCCAGCAGCTTTTTACACCGGGACACCACTGAAGCTTTCTTT. It specifies CASSFLHRDTTEAFF.

This clonotype was seen at least ten times. The chain links TRBV7-2 to TRBJ2-1; D is possibly TRBD2 (6 bases). Germline CDR1 is SGHTA and CDR2 is FQGNSA. V was shortened by 1 base and J by 8 bases, with 15 bases between the two germline ends. The CDR3 has 15 amino acids. The DNA of the CDR3 is TGTGCCAGCAGCTTAGGTATAGCGGAGGAGTATGAGCAGTTCTTC. It yields the protein CASSLGIAEEYEQFF.

The rearrangement uses TRBV5-1 and TRBJ1-2; D unresolved. Germline CDR1 is SGHRS and CDR2 is YFSETQ. This CDR3 contains 13 residues. V was trimmed by 0 bases and J by 2 bases, leaving 5 bases between them. This CDR3 is CASSLEGNYGYTF. DNA for the CDR3: TGCGCCAGCAGCTTGGAGGGAAACTATGGCTACACCTTC.